This entry describes one T cell receptor beta chain. The antigen remains undetermined. V lost 5 bases, J lost 7 bases, and 7 bases stayed unmatched. The germline V gene encodes CDR1 MNHEY and CDR2 SMNVEV (reference sequence). The CDR3 runs 14 residues. Here immunoSEQ multiplex PCR was the method, and the copy in TCRdb shows in-frame clones only, minus some. The sample has about 69,000 clones, 80% to 90% seen once; the top ten hold around 6.5%. Patients with autoimmune history or systemic immunosuppression were excluded. Blood got drawn at baseline, again on cycle 4 day 1, and then on cycle 7 day 1. These data are taken from a study of OX40 agonist ivuxolimab in advanced cancers. Across the study: Antecedent anti-PD-1, anti-PD-L1 or anti-CTLA-4 therapy was permissible, with about 39% having received some. Findings and limits, study-wide: Determination of antigen specificity was not performed for the expanded peripheral T cells.

This sequence joins TRBV27 and TRBJ1-2; TRBD1 matches 10 bases. Sequenced material: CD4+ or CD8+ T cells sorted from blood, taken in a trial of the OX40 agonist ivuxolimab. The TCR sequence derives from an adult with an advanced solid tumor such as melanoma, head and neck, liver or kidney cancer. The CDR3 loop reads CASSDWTGGLGYTF. The CDR3, as DNA: TGTGCCAGCAGTGACTGGACAGGGGGACTTGGCTACACCTTC.